The 8 T cell receptor beta chains reported below all come from one sample, sequenced in a study of blood T cell repertoires in COVID-19. Data came from immunoSEQ multiplex PCR; TCRdb stores just in-frame clones and leaves some out. The sample records under 250,000 clones, roughly 86% being singletons. The sequenced material came from PBMCs or T cells enriched from blood (not recorded which). These receptors were collected from a woman aged 30 to 39 with acute COVID-19.

This rearrangement joins TRBV15 to TRBJ1-1, with 8 bases lining up with TRBD1. This CDR3 spans 17 amino acids. Germline V gene sequence: CDR1 LNHNV, CDR2 YYDKDF (reference sequence). Trimming cost V 3 bases and J 1 base; bases outside gene matches: 10. The CDR3 region is CATSSRNLGQGNTEAFF. The CDR3 DNA reads as TGTGCCACCAGCAGTCGAAACCTCGGACAGGGGAACACTGAAGCTTTCTTT.

The CDR3 DNA reads TGTGCCATCAGTGAACAGACAGTCGGCTACACCTTC. Its protein product is CAISEQTVGYTF. The V gene is TRBV10-3, the J gene TRBJ1-2; possibly TRBD1 for D (5 bases). This CDR3 has 12 amino acids. In germline, CDR1 is ENHRY, CDR2 SYGVKD. V gave up 3 bases and J gave up 8 bases, with 10 bases separating them.

V gene TRBV3-1 (or the pseudogene TRBV3-2) combines with J gene TRBJ1-2; a possible D gene is TRBD1 (5 bases). CDR3 length: 16 amino acids. Germline CDR1 LGHDT, CDR2 YNNKEL (reference sequence). Trimming stripped 0 bases from V and 7 bases from J, with 18 bases between. CDR3 coding DNA: TGTGCCAGCAGCCAAGATTACAAGGGGTTATGGTTTGGCTACACCTTC. Translated: CASSQDYKGLWFGYTF.

The rearrangement links TRBV7-8 to TRBJ2-2; a weak D match, TRBD1 (5 bases). CDR1 is SGHVS and CDR2 is FQNEAQ in the germline V gene. This CDR3 has 17 amino acids. The ends were cut back, 5 bases at V and 0 bases at J, with 16 bases in the middle. The CDR3 DNA follows: TGTGCCAGCAGCCTAACTCCAGGGATGACGAACACCGGGGAGCTGTTTTTT. Translating it yields CASSLTPGMTNTGELFF.

V is TRBV25-1 and J is TRBJ2-7, with D perhaps TRBD1 (6 bases). The CDR3 is 13 amino acids. CDR1 is MGHDK, CDR2 SYGVNS, per germline. V lost 9 bases and J 0 bases, leaving 12 bases between the germline ends. This chain's CDR3 is CASRRDNSYEQYF. The CDR3 nucleotides read TGTGCCAGTCGCCGGGACAACTCCTACGAGCAGTACTTC.

V gene TRBV30 combines with J gene TRBJ1-3; possible D gene TRBD1, 6 bases. V lost 3 bases and J lost 0, with 12 bases in between. Germline V lookup: CDR1 GTSNPN, CDR2 SVGIG (reference sequence). The CDR3 covers 15 residues. CDR3 sequence (DNA): TGTGCCTGGAGACAGGGAGGGGACTCTGGAAACACCATATATTTT. Protein: CAWRQGGDSGNTIYF. Full variable domain (remainder filled in from reference TRBV30 and TRBJ1-3): SQTIHQWPATLVQPVGSPLSLECTVEGTSNPNLYWYRQAAGRGLQLLFYSVGIGQISSEVPQNLSASRPQDRQFILSSKKLLLSDSGFYLCAWRQGGDSGNTIYFGEGSWLTVV.

This rearrangement joins TRBV19 to TRBJ2-3, with a weak D call TRBD2 (6 bases). This CDR3 has 19 residues. The germline gives CDR1 LNHDA, CDR2 SQIVND (reference sequence). Trimming took 1 base from V and 0 from J, leaving 20 bases between them. CDR3 amino acids: CASSIGLPRSGPSTDTQYF. Here the CDR3 DNA reads TGTGCCAGTAGTATAGGCCTTCCCCGTAGCGGCCCAAGCACAGATACGCAGTATTTT.

This clone occurred once. This chain uses TRBV11-2 with TRBJ1-2, with a weak D call TRBD1 (5 bases). V dropped 3 bases and J dropped 4 bases, with 12 bases sitting between them. Germline CDR1 SGHAT, CDR2 FQNNGV. The CDR3 has 14 amino acids. CDR3 sequence (DNA): TGTGCCAGCAGCTTCAGGGAAAAGGCCTATGGCTACACCTTC. Translating gives CASSFREKAYGYTF.